Detailed here is one TCR beta chain. The antigen is undetermined. Sequencing used immunoSEQ multiplex PCR; TCRdb keeps in-frame clones, though not all of them. This table has 90,000 to 95,000 clones, 90% to 95% appearing once. The data stem from a study of graft-versus-host responses after intestinal transplantation. This clonotype was sampled from a human donor who received an intestinal transplant. Sequencing was performed on unstimulated CD8+ T cells sorted from spleen or lymph node cells, taken before intestinal transplant.

The CDR3 reads CASSRGGGRLYEQYF. Written as DNA, the CDR3 is TGTGCCAGCAGCAGAGGGGGAGGACGCCTCTACGAGCAGTACTTC. The V call is TRBV13, the J call TRBJ2-7; TRBD1 or TRBD2 may be the D gene (6 bases each). The V and J ends lost 5 bases and 3 bases respectively, with 17 bases between them. CDR3 size: 15 residues. CDR1 PRHDT and CDR2 FYEKMQ come from the germline V gene (reference sequence).